This is a list of T cell receptor beta chains from one sample in a study of cytomegalovirus exposure and HLA in healthy donors. The protocol was immunoSEQ multiplex PCR, while the TCRdb copy is restricted to in-frame clones and leaves out a portion. The sample yields just over 200,000 clones, around 64% seen once. Sample: PBMCs. These receptors were taken from a man aged 35 to 55 in good health and CMV-seropositive. Both conserved end residues are part of each CDR3. The D gene is left open where the match is weak. Clone size is not always given. Where it is, it says once, few, many or a class for expanded clones.

V	D	J	size	CDR3	DNA
TRBV5-1	.	TRBJ2-7	.	CASSLGRDEQYF	TGCGCCAGCAGCTTAGGCAGGGACGAGCAGTACTTC
TRBV2	.	TRBJ2-2	.	CASSAEVGGELFF	TGTGCCAGCAGTGCTGAGGTTGGCGGGGAGCTGTTTTTT
TRBV5-8	TRBD1	TRBJ1-5	.	CASSPGTGSNQPQHF	TGTGCCAGCAGCCCTGGGACAGGGAGCAATCAGCCCCAGCATTTT
TRBV7-7	TRBD2	TRBJ2-1	once	CASSLGEGPVENEQFF	TGTGCCAGCAGCTTAGGGGAGGGGCCGGTCGAGAATGAGCAGTTCTTC
TRBV15	.	TRBJ2-7	.	CATSGGWGNYYEQYF	TGTGCCACCAGCGGGGGCTGGGGAAACTACTACGAGCAGTACTTC
TRBV27	.	TRBJ2-7	.	CASTQRGTGEQYF	TGTGCCAGCACTCAACGGGGTACGGGCGAGCAGTACTTC
TRBV6-1	TRBD1	TRBJ2-3	.	CASSVSGSGTGGWDTQYF	TGTGCCAGCAGTGTCTCCGGAAGTGGGACAGGGGGCTGGGATACGCAGTATTTT
TRBV11-3	TRBD2	TRBJ2-5	.	CASSPEPRGGMETQYF	TGTGCCAGCAGCCCCGAACCCCGGGGGGGCATGGAGACCCAGTACTTC
TRBV6-5	.	TRBJ1-6	.	CASSYLGGLRNSPLHF	TGTGCCAGCAGTTATCTGGGGGGACTGAGGAATTCACCCCTCCACTTT
TRBV29-1	.	TRBJ2-2	.	CSVAVNTGELFF	TGCAGCGTTGCCGTGAACACCGGGGAGCTGTTTTTT
TRBV4-1	.	TRBJ1-3	.	CASSPPGSGNTIYF	TGCGCCAGCAGCCCACCCGGGTCTGGAAACACCATATATTTT
TRBV2	TRBD1	TRBJ1-5	.	CASRSRQGNQPQHF	TGTGCCAGCAGAAGCCGACAGGGTAATCAGCCCCAGCATTTT
TRBV7-9	.	TRBJ2-5	.	CASSLATGASETQYF	TGTGCCAGCAGCTTAGCAACAGGAGCTTCGGAGACCCAGTACTTC
TRBV19	TRBD2	TRBJ2-1	.	CASRGGINEQFF	TGTGCCAGTCGGGGAGGGATAAATGAGCAGTTCTTC
TRBV5-4	TRBD1	TRBJ2-7	.	CASSSGQVEQYF	TGTGCCAGCAGCTCGGGACAGGTCGAGCAGTACTTC
TRBV7-9	TRBD1	TRBJ1-5	few	CASSRGTASNQPQHF	TGTGCCAGCAGCAGAGGGACAGCTAGCAATCAGCCCCAGCATTTT
TRBV13	.	TRBJ1-2	.	CASSAYEQAVYGYTF	TGTGCCAGCAGCGCCTACGAACAGGCAGTCTATGGCTACACCTTC
TRBV28	TRBD2	TRBJ2-1	.	CASSRRGGNYNEQFF	TGTGCCAGCAGTCGTCGGGGGGGGAACTACAATGAGCAGTTCTTC
TRBV7-8	.	TRBJ1-1	few	CASSLEQTREAFF	TGTGCCAGCAGCTTAGAGCAGACTCGGGAAGCTTTCTTT
TRBV7-2	.	TRBJ1-1	.	CASSLAERGMAFF	TGTGCCAGCAGCTTAGCGGAACGGGGGATGGCTTTCTTT